This entry features one TCR beta chain sequence. It has no known antigen specificity. The sample holds no much larger clone one base away, and base qualities are not on file. This sample is part of a study of blood T cell repertoires in COVID-19 (dated by TCRdb to about 2020). Study-wide context: Samples from collaborators originated in the United States, Italy and Spain and spanned both the acute and convalescent phases of COVID-19. The prospective study material was composed of cDNA or gDNA derived from T cells, B-cell-depleted T cells, or PBMCs. Deeply sampled blood TCRbeta repertoires from subjects exposed to, actively infected with, or recovered from COVID-19 were included in the dataset. The repertoires were released in a freely available public database meant as a resource for research on the immune response to SARS-CoV-2. The samples were drawn from two sources: the first 160 participants of the ongoing ImmuneRACE study, and 1,200 or so subjects contributed by 6 global collaborators. Sample metadata almost always included a de-identified subject ID, COVID-19 status, age in years and sex. Where HLA class I and class II types were available, the types were taken from metadata supplied by the sample provider, not from assay-based typing.

TCRbeta CDR3 regions were amplified from genomic DNA by means of the immunoSEQ Assay, a bias-controlled multiplex PCR. The published analysis was carried out like this. Within the assay, amplification of reference gene primers was used to estimate how many nucleated cells each sample contained. To quantify the absolute abundance of each unique TCRbeta CDR3 rearrangement, sequence reads were collapsed and filtered. For each sample, productive Simpson clonality was calculated as the square root of Simpson's diversity index over productive rearrangements. The source is immuneACCESS, and TCRdb retained only in-frame sequences with V and J called. Part of the clones is not carried over; for the studies checked, unresolved V genes explain less than half of this, and the remainder is unexplained. Clone size and the V and J calls come from that table; the DNA yielded D and trimming. This sample holds roughly 300,000 clones; around 90% were observed only once. The biggest ten clones account for roughly 1.1% of the sample.

Here V drops 4 bases and J drops 8 bases, and the junction holds 5 bases not matched to any gene. The germline V gene provides CDR1 MNHEY and CDR2 SVGAGI. The CDR3 starts with the cysteine, ends with the phenylalanine, and has 14 residues. The kept DNA is CDR3 alone, 42 bases in frame from the first base. On the study overall, not on this receptor specifically: The amount of clinical and demographic metadata varied by source and participant and was provided uncurated.

In the prospective study, participants were about 18 to 100 years old, resided in 25 or so geographic areas of the United States, and were enrolled through a virtual design. To assign participants to cohorts, the prospective study relied on clinical history that participants themselves reported in a screening survey and a study questionnaire. Recovered participants in ImmuneRACE Cohort 3 were defined by two consecutive negative NP/OP PCR tests, clearance by a healthcare professional, or resolution of symptoms. Each participant in the prospective study had whole blood, serum and a nasopharyngeal or oropharyngeal swab collected by mobile phlebotomists. Participants in the prospective study had the option to provide additional blood draws and questionnaires over a roughly two-month period. Prospective study blood samples were shipped either frozen or at room temperature before DNA extraction.

The chain was built from TRBV6-5 and TRBJ1-4; 9 bases in the middle match TRBD1. This receptor was taken from a woman aged 25-40 years who had recovered from COVID-19. The source material was PBMCs or T cells enriched from blood (not recorded which). The sequence in DNA is TGTGCCAGCAGTTCGTACAGGGGGCAGGAAAAACTGTTTTTT. The resulting protein is CASSSYRGQEKLFF.